The T cell receptor beta chain described here comes from a study of control samples from healthy donors and cancer patients. Assay: immunoSEQ multiplex PCR; the TCRdb copy retains only in-frame clones and omits some. The sample yields about 120,000 clones, around 90% seen once. Germline-derived CDR1 and CDR2 are MGHRA and YSYEKL. The CDR3 length is 15 residues. Trimming took off 5 bases at V and 6 bases at J, with 14 bases between the two ends. The J gene is TRBJ1-6, the V gene TRBV4-1; D might be TRBD1 (5 bases). The sequenced sample consisted of blood. This sequence was found in a woman in her 70s in good health. This chain's CDR3 is CASSIGGVRNSPLHF. CDR3 DNA: TGCGCCAGCAGCATAGGAGGGGTCCGTAATTCACCCCTCCACTTT.